Sequencing of this T cell receptor (beta chain) was carried out in a study of shared clonotypes between healthy human individuals. A 200 ng quantity of DNA, 30,000 to 35,000 T cell genomes, went into the sorted-subset replicate PCRs. Some clones are missing from TCRdb's copy, which holds only in-frame ones; the method was immunoSEQ multiplex PCR. The profile shows about 1 million clones, more than 60% of them singletons. A note on this clone: As yet, its antigen is unknown.

V gave up 6 bases and J gave up 9 bases; unmatched junction bases: 13. The CDR3 totals 15 residues. The germline V gene has CDR1 SGHAT and CDR2 FQDESV (reference sequence). Study results and caveats: Four donors held about 5% of naive CD4 clonotypes in common. Apart from blood, nothing was sampled; tissue repertoires likely differ.

Input material: memory CD4+ T cells sorted from blood. Sample subset: CD45RA-negative fraction. This clonotype was obtained from a man aged 18 to 29 in good health. The rearrangement uses TRBV11-1 and TRBJ2-4; 8 positions match TRBD2. CDR3 sequence: CASSRRERGNSIQYF. Here the CDR3 DNA reads TGTGCCAGCAGTCGGAGAGAGCGGGGGAACTCCATTCAGTACTTC.